Shown below are 9 T cell receptor beta chains from a single sample sequenced in a study of T cells in Graves' hyperthyroidism and ophthalmopathy (dated by TCRdb to between 2018 and 2020). The protocol used for the library was multiplex PCR. TCRdb lists the instrument as Illumina HiSeq 2000. TCR beta CDR3 regions were amplified from RNA transcripts. A first-round RT-PCR of the TCR CDR3 used the HTBI primer set with the Qiagen OneStep RT-PCR kit. TCRdb took the public reads, trimmed them with fastp at Q25, ran MiXCR for clone calling and kept in-frame beta chains. Each CDR3 protein appears once, grouped with its most common genes and DNA. This sample gives roughly 700,000 distinct CDR3 sequences in total; approximately 15% of them show up just once. In total, the top ten clones hold about a tenth of the sample. Sequencing was done on a sample of blood. Every receptor here comes from a woman aged 18-29 years with Graves' hyperthyroidism.

This clonotype was seen ten or more times. The chain links TRBV29-1 to TRBJ1-1, with unresolved D. Germline CDR1 and CDR2: SQVTM and ANQGSEA. The CDR3 sequence is 11 residues long. The V and J ends lost 3 bases and 4 bases respectively, with 6 bases between them. CDR3 coding DNA: TGCAGCGTTGAGGGGAGCACTGAAGCTTTCTTT. Its translation: CSVEGSTEAFF.

In nucleotides, the CDR3 is TGTGCCAGTAGGCGGGTGAGCCAAAATGAAAAACTGTTTTTT. It specifies CASRRVSQNEKLFF. The rearrangement joins TRBV19 to TRBJ1-4; D unclear. The CDR3 runs to 14 residues. V lost 6 bases, J lost 5 bases, and 13 bases lay in between. Per germline, CDR1 LNHDA and CDR2 SQIVND (reference sequence).

This clonotype is a singleton in its sample. The chain joins TRBV6-2 or TRBV6-3 to TRBJ2-5; 7 bases are shared with TRBD2. V lost 2 bases to trimming and J lost 2 bases; unmatched junction nucleotides: 5. The CDR3 is made up of 15 amino acids. Germline V gives CDR1 MNHEY, CDR2 SVGEGT. CDR3 DNA: TGTGCCAGCAGTTACGGGGGGGGGATTCAAGAGACCCAGTACTTC. Protein product: CASSYGGGIQETQYF.

This clonotype was detected many times. This chain joins TRBV7-6 and TRBJ2-1; TRBD2 aligns across 15 bases. Germline lookup yields CDR1 SGHVS and CDR2 FNYEAQ. The CDR3 covers 24 residues. Trimming at V came to 2 bases and at J to 4 bases, leaving 24 bases not matched to a gene. CDR3 amino acids: CASSLKRTSGRATRAVAFYNEQFF. CDR3 DNA: TGTGCCAGCAGCTTAAAGCGGACTAGCGGGAGGGCCACCCGAGCTGTCGCATTTTACAATGAGCAGTTCTTC.

At least ten counts were recorded for this clonotype. The gene calls are TRBV7-9 and TRBJ2-7; 7 bases match TRBD2. CDR1 SEHNR and CDR2 FQNEAQ come from the germline V gene (reference sequence). The length of the CDR3 is 13 residues. The V and J ends lost 3 bases and 4 bases, in that order; junction bases with no gene match: 3. The chain's CDR3 is CASSFVSGYEQYF. The CDR3 DNA reads as TGTGCCAGCAGCTTTGTTAGCGGGTACGAGCAGTACTTC.

The rearrangement links TRBV19 to TRBJ1-1; TRBD1 is a possible D gene (5 bases). The V and J ends lost 5 bases and 4 bases respectively, with 8 bases between them. This CDR3 has 12 residues. Per germline, CDR1 LNHDA and CDR2 SQIVND (reference sequence). CDR3 bases: TGTGCCAGTAGTCCCAGGGCCACTGAAGCTTTCTTT. It encodes CASSPRATEAFF.

This clonotype was recorded many times. The chain combines TRBV15 with TRBJ1-1; D possibly corresponds to TRBD1 (6 bases). V was shortened by 10 bases and J by 6 bases, with 30 bases between the two germline ends. The CDR3 runs to 17 residues. CDR1 and CDR2 (germline): LNHNV, YYDKDF (reference sequence). The CDR3 protein is CAINSPPRQVRGAEAFF. In DNA form, the CDR3 reads TGTGCCATCAACAGCCCCCCGCGACAGGTGAGAGGGGCTGAAGCTTTCTTT.

This clonotype has just a few counts. One junction end disagrees with the germline gene, perhaps due to a read error. The V gene is TRBV4-1, the J gene TRBJ1-4; D gene unclear. Germline CDR1 reads MGHRA; CDR2 reads YSYEKL. The CDR3 has 15 residues. CDR3 region: CASGQKNGRDEKLFF. The CDR3 DNA is TGCGCCAGCGGCCAAAAGAACGGGAGAGATGAAAAACTGTTTTTT.

This clonotype turned up a few times. The J gene is TRBJ2-3, the V gene TRBV7-9; unclear D gene. Looked up from germline, CDR1 is SEHNR and CDR2 is FQNEAQ (reference sequence). The CDR3 extends over 13 amino acids. V shed 10 bases and J shed 2 bases, with 13 bases lying between them. The CDR3 DNA is TGTGCCACCTCTAGGACGCCCACAGATACGCAGTATTTT. It yields the protein CATSRTPTDTQYF.